This T cell receptor beta chain emerged from a study of T cells in pancreatic ductal adenocarcinoma. Overall study results and limits: No significant tumor-blood clonality difference; means were about 0.11 and 0.072. Results skew toward the minority of patients with early-stage disease. Tumors hold more CD45RO+ effector T cells, which may bias toward lower diversity. Tumor samples had fewer productive templates and approximately 7.9-fold fewer unique clonotypes than blood.

Profiled with immunoSEQ multiplex PCR; TCRdb holds only in-frame clones, not every one. The sample records 97,000 or so clones, roughly 96% being singletons. Selected pancreatic ductal adenocarcinoma patients had undergone surgery without neoadjuvant therapy. In regard to this clone: Its antigen is as yet unknown.

This CDR3 is built from 11 residues. V dropped 6 bases and J dropped 5 bases, with 7 bases sitting between them. Germline CDR1 and CDR2: LGHNT and FRNRAP. The chain uses TRBV12-5 and TRBJ2-5; no firm D call. The sequence was collected from a human donor with pancreatic ductal adenocarcinoma. Sequenced: PBMCs. The CDR3 loop reads CASGYLETQYF. The DNA of the CDR3 is TGTGCTAGTGGCTACCTGGAGACCCAGTACTTC.